This TCR beta chain is drawn from a study of spatial heterogeneity in lung cancer. Study-level background: Each time, sequencing found more beta-chain sequences than alpha-chain sequences.

Every cDNA TCR molecule received its own unique molecular identifier. Using its own MiXCR run on the 5' RACE reads, TCRdb lists one record per CDR3 protein. The sample includes approximately 6,300 distinct CDR3 sequences, more than 10% of them seen just once. Noted time point: sample taken at primary tumor resection. Whole RNA came from tumor, nontumor lung or frozen PBMC and was sequenced without being sorted. The clonotype was recovered from a female donor with early-stage non-small cell lung cancer. The material sequenced was normal lung tissue next to the tumor, taken at surgery.

The CDR3 spells CASSRWGDTDTQYF. Here the CDR3 DNA reads TGTGCCAGCAGTCGTTGGGGGGACACAGATACGCAGTATTTT. J is TRBJ2-3 and V is TRBV9, with a tentative D call TRBD2 (6 bases). CDR3 size: 14 residues. Germline V gives CDR1 SGDLS, CDR2 YYNGEE. Between the trimmed V and J ends, which lost 5 bases and 2 bases, there was a span of 12 bases.